Presented here are 9 T cell receptor beta chains from one specimen sequenced in a study of T cells in Graves' hyperthyroidism and ophthalmopathy. Authors of the study amplified TCR beta CDR3 regions from RNA transcripts. The TCR CDR3 was amplified in a first-round RT-PCR using the HTBI primer set. TCRdb re-analysed the multiplex PCR reads in MiXCR, keeping a single row per CDR3 protein. Among around 350,000 distinct CDR3 sequences listed, 19% were seen once. The sample consisted of blood. All receptors derive from a woman under 30 with Graves' hyperthyroidism.

This clonotype was seen ten or more times. This rearrangement joins TRBV6-2 or TRBV6-3 to TRBJ2-7; D is undetermined. CDR1 is MNHEY, CDR2 SVGEGT, per germline. Deletions cut 1 base from V and 0 bases from J, with 10 bases between. The length of the CDR3 is 15 residues. The CDR3 protein is CASSYYGSFSYEQYF. CDR3 bases: TGTGCCAGCAGTTACTATGGCTCCTTCTCCTACGAGCAGTACTTC.

At least ten counts were recorded for this clonotype. The chain couples TRBV7-3 to TRBJ2-2, with D unclear. The germline gives CDR1 SGHTA, CDR2 FQGTGA. With 3 bases removed from V and 4 bases from J, the gap between germline ends came to 9 bases. CDR3 length: 14 residues. The CDR3 bases are TGTGCCAGCAGCTTTTTAGCAACCACCGGGGAGCTGTTTTTT. It specifies CASSFLATTGELFF.

The chain recombines TRBV24-1 with TRBJ2-5; D remains ambiguous. The ends were cut back, 2 bases at V and 8 bases at J, with 11 bases in the middle. Germline V gene lookup returns CDR1 KGHDR and CDR2 SFDVKD. The CDR3 spans 13 residues. The CDR3 sequence is CATSDSWTHTQYF. In DNA, the CDR3 is TGTGCCACCAGTGATTCCTGGACCCACACCCAGTACTTC.

The table lists this clonotype with many counts. The chain has TRBV6-5 and TRBJ2-7, with D possibly matching TRBD2 (6 bases). The germline V and J ends were trimmed by 6 bases and 6 bases, with 18 bases remaining between them. Germline V gives CDR1 MNHEY, CDR2 SVGAGI. CDR3 length: 14 amino acids. In DNA form, the CDR3 reads TGTGCCAGCAGGATCGGAGGGGCCGTGGGCGAGCAGTACTTC. Its protein product is CASRIGGAVGEQYF.

The chain links TRBV6-1 to TRBJ1-6, with D possibly matching TRBD1 (5 bases). The CDR3 totals 12 residues. The germline CDR1 and CDR2 sequences are MNHNS and SASEGT. V lost 3 bases, J lost 12 bases, and 9 bases lay in between. DNA of the CDR3: TGTGCCAGCAGTGAGGGCCAGGGACCCCTCCACTTT. This gives the protein CASSEGQGPLHF.

At least ten counts were recorded for this clonotype. This sequence joins TRBV12-3 or TRBV12-4 and TRBJ1-2, with D possibly TRBD1 on 5 matching bases. V lost 2 bases and J lost 1, with 11 bases in between. This CDR3 region has 15 residues. The CDR3 here is CASSLWGEHNYGYTF. The CDR3 DNA reads TGTGCCAGCAGTTTATGGGGGGAGCATAACTATGGCTACACCTTC.

This clonotype showed up many times. The chain is built from TRBV12-3 or TRBV12-4 and TRBJ2-7, with D unclear. V lost 4 bases and J lost 3, with 22 bases in between. CDR3 size: 17 residues. CDR3 sequence reads: CASSSRSAILPLYEQYF. In DNA, the CDR3 is TGTGCCAGCAGTTCCCGCTCCGCTATTCTTCCCCTCTACGAGCAGTACTTC.

This clonotype came up many times. The chain combines TRBV9 with TRBJ1-1; D gene unclear. V lost 0 bases and J 7 bases, leaving 7 bases between the germline ends. Germline loops: CDR1 SGDLS, CDR2 YYNGEE. CDR3 size: 12 residues. CDR3 sequence reads: CASSVVGGEAFF. The CDR3 DNA is TGTGCCAGCAGCGTAGTAGGCGGTGAAGCTTTCTTT.

This clonotype was detected ten times or more. The rearrangement uses TRBV6-1 and TRBJ2-3; 8 nucleotides line up with TRBD1. Germline V gives CDR1 MNHNS, CDR2 SASEGT. J gave up 11 bases and V 5 bases, and 12 bases lay outside the gene matches. The CDR3 runs to 14 residues. CDR3 amino acids: CASSTPGTGGGQYF. In DNA, the CDR3 is TGTGCCAGCAGTACCCCCGGGACAGGCGGCGGGCAGTATTTT.